This TCR beta chain was observed in a study of blood T cells in healthy people across ages. This clonotype was seen only a few times. PCR was performed a second time for about 7 to 11 cycles using a sample-barcoded 5' primer and a J-beta primer mix. Using its own MiXCR run on the 5' RACE reads, TCRdb lists one record per CDR3 protein. The sample includes about 1.6 million distinct CDR3 sequences, around 35% of them seen just once. V was pared by 1 base and J by 6 bases, with 16 bases between. CDR1 and CDR2 (germline): SGHVS, FNYEAQ. The CDR3 has 16 amino acids. The material sequenced was blood. The chain links TRBV7-6 to TRBJ2-1; perhaps D is TRBD1 or TRBD2 (6 bases each). The clonotype was recovered from a woman in her twenties or thirties in good health. CDR3 region: CASSLGQAGTGNEQFF. The CDR3 DNA sequence: TGTGCCAGCAGCTTAGGACAGGCGGGGACGGGCAATGAGCAGTTCTTC.